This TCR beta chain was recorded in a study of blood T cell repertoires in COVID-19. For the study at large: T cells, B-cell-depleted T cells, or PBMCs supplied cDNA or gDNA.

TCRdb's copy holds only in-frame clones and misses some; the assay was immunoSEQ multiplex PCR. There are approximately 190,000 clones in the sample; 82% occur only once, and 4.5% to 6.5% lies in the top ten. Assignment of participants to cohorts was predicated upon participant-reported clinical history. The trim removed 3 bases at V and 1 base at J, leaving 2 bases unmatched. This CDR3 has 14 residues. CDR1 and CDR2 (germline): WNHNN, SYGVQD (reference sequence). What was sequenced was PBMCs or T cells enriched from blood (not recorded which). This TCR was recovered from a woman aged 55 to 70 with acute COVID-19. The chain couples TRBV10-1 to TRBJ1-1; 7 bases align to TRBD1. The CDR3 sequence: CASSDHRGNTEAFF. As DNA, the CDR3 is TGCGCCAGCAGTGACCACAGGGGGAACACTGAAGCTTTCTTT.